This section outlines one T cell receptor beta chain sequence together with its context. It has no known antigen specificity. The read ends 3 residues before the CDR3 terminus; that terminus is restored from the germline J gene. Every participant had a single incident cervical HPV16 infection, and prevalent HPV16 infections were excluded. Cervical HPV DNA was detected with MY09/MY11 PCR, and genotyping was done with dot-blot hybridization. Under 19 mL of heparinized blood were centrifuged, and the buffy coat was aliquoted, frozen at -30°C, then stored at -80°C. QIAGEN kits were used to extract genomic DNA from the buffy coat specimens. The immunoSEQ assay used multiplex PCR to amplify TCR beta CDR3 regions from an average of roughly 1,200 ng of genomic DNA per sample. The assay corrected primer bias using a complete synthetic TCR repertoire to establish an amplification baseline. The amplicons were sequenced on the Illumina platform. Per the original workflow: Sequence errors were corrected by clustering with frequency ratios and a modified nearest-neighbor algorithm, and the sequences were then analyzed in the immunoSEQ Analyzer using IMGT gene definitions. At each rarefaction depth, TCR richness and evenness were averaged across 20 rarefaction repeats, and samples with fewer sequences than that depth were excluded. Wilcoxon rank sum tests with FDR correction were used to compare V, D and J gene relative abundances between the groups. Blinded duplicates gave an intraclass correlation of under 97% for TCR richness and an average of around 83% across some 62 gene segments. TCRdb retrieved this table from immuneACCESS and kept in-frame rearrangements only. Not all clones are present; in checked studies, unresolved V genes account for under half, and no reason is known for the remainder. The V and J calls and the clone size are those of that table, but D and trimming were determined from the DNA. The sample table on file contains roughly 35,000 clones. Together, the top ten hold 1.5% to 2% of the sample.

The data were obtained in a study of T cells in women clearing cervical HPV infection (dated by TCRdb to the late 2010s). General notes on the study: The cases were 25 to 30 women with histologically confirmed HPV16-related CIN3 or worse, and 2 of those women had invasive cancers. Among cases, blood sampling came a median of roughly 150 days after lesion detection, with an interquartile range of about 80 to 230 days. Cases were matched to controls by age within five years and by the year the sample was collected. An exploratory proof-of-principle case-control study, nested within the Guanacaste HPV Natural History Study in Costa Rica, was conducted to compare TCR repertoires across cervical HPV16 outcomes. Blood from cases was collected at the visit where the lesion was first found, while blood from controls was collected once the infection could no longer be detected. The controls were 25 or so women whose single incident HPV16 infection cleared within 12 months with no development of precancer or cancer. Cases had a median age of almost 35 years and controls had a median age of approximately 37, with no significant differences in baseline characteristics. In the parent cohort, 10,049 women aged 18 or older were enrolled in Guanacaste, Costa Rica, during 1993 to 1994 and then followed for seven years. Five blinded duplicates per group were added as quality controls, so that about 60 samples were obtained: roughly 50 participants and around 10 replicates. Since only a few of the women had HLA typing available, the possibility that HLA type was acting as a confounder could not be ruled out.

What the authors observed across the whole study: TRBV6-7 relative abundance was lower in cases than in controls (roughly 0.12% versus 0.17%; Bonferroni P = 0.0008). Significantly higher TCR repertoire richness was observed in CIN3+ cases than in controls across sequencing depths, whereas no difference in evenness was found. Random forest classifiers that combined richness and V gene abundances separated cases from controls with an estimated AUC of under 0.85. T-cell numbers per sample were unknown, so richness differences could reflect varying T-cell content rather than repertoire biology. The cross-sectional design could not show whether associations preceded infection or resulted from it; effector/memory subsets and HPV-specific T cells were not isolated.

CDR1 and CDR2, per the germline V gene (reference sequence), are SEHNR and FQNEAQ. The CDR3 runs 13 residues from the cysteine to the phenylalanine. The DNA shown is the part of the CDR3 that was read: 30 bases, in frame from base 1. The sequence joins TRBV7-9 to TRBJ2-3; the D gene cannot be resolved reliably. The sequence was collected from a woman between 18 and 75 years old with a cervical HPV16 infection that either progressed to CIN3+ or cleared (not recorded which). Sample: blood buffy coat. The CDR3 here reads CASSLETVGTQYF. The CDR3 DNA, read in part, is TGTGCCAGCAGCTTAGAAACGGTCGGGACG.